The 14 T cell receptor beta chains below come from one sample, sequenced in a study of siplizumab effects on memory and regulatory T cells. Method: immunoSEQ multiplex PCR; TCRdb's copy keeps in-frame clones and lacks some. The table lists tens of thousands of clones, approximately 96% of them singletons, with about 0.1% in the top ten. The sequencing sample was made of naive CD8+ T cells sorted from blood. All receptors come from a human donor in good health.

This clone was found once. The CDR3 reads CASSLSGGRDTDTQYF. In DNA form, the CDR3 reads TGTGCCAGCAGTTTATCGGGGGGGCGCGACACAGATACGCAGTATTTT. This chain joins TRBV27 and TRBJ2-3, with D possibly being TRBD2 (7 bases). V lost 0 bases and J 2 bases, leaving 12 bases between the germline ends. CDR1 MNHEY and CDR2 SMNVEV come from the germline V gene (reference sequence). There are 16 residues in the CDR3.

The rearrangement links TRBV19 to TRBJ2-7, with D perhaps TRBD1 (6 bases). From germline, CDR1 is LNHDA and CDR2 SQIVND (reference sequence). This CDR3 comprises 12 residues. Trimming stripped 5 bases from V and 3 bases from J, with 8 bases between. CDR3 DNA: TGTGCCAGTAGTCCGGACAGCTACGAGCAGTACTTC. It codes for CASSPDSYEQYF. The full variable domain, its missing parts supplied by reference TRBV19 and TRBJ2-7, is DGGITQSPKYLFRKEGQNVTLSCEQNLNHDAMYWYRQDPGQGLRLIYYSQIVNDFQKGDIAEGYSVSREKKESFPLTVTSAQKNPTAFYLCASSPDSYEQYFGPGTRLTVT.

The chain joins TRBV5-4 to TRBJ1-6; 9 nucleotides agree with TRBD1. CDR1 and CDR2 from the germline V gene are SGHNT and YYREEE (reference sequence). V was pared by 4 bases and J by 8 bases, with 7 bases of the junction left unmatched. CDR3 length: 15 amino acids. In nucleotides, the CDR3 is TGTGCCAGCAGCGCCTCGACAGGGGGTGATTCACCCCTCCACTTT. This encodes CASSASTGGDSPLHF.

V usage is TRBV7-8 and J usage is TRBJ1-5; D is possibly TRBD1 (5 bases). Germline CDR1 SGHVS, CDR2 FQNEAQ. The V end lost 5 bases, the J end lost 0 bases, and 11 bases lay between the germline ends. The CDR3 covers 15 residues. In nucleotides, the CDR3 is TGTGCCAGCAGCGGGGGACTGGATAGCAATCAGCCCCAGCATTTT. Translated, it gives CASSGGLDSNQPQHF. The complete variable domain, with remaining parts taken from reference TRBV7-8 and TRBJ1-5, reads GAGVSQSPRYKVAKRGQDVALRCDPISGHVSLFWYQQALGQGPEFLTYFQNEAQLDKSGLPSDRFFAERPEGSVSTLKIQRTQQEDSAVYLCASSGGLDSNQPQHFGDGTRLSIL.

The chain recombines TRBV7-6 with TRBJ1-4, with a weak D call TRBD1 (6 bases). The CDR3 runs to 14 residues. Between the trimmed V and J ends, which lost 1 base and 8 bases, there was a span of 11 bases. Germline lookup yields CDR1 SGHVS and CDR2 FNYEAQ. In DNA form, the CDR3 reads TGTGCCAGCAGCTTAGGTCCTACAGGGGAAAAACTGTTTTTT. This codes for CASSLGPTGEKLFF.

The CDR3 protein is CSVVTGTSQNNEQFF. DNA for the CDR3: TGCAGCGTTGTTACCGGGACTAGTCAAAACAATGAGCAGTTCTTC. The V and J genes are TRBV29-1 and TRBJ2-1, with TRBD2 matching 8 bases. Per the germline V gene, CDR1 is SQVTM and CDR2 is ANQGSEA. With 4 bases clipped from V and 5 bases from J, the junction kept 10 bases outside the gene matches. CDR3 length: 15 amino acids.

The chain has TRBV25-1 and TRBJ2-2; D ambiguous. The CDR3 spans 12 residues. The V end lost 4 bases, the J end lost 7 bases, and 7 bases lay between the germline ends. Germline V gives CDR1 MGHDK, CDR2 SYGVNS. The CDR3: CASSAGFGELFF. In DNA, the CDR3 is TGTGCCAGCAGTGCCGGGTTCGGGGAGCTGTTTTTT.

CDR3 residues: CASSDLWDTEAFF. CDR3 coding DNA: TGTGCCAGCAGTGACCTGTGGGACACTGAAGCTTTCTTT. V gene TRBV2 combines with J gene TRBJ1-1; D is uncertain. The ends were cut back, 3 bases at V and 3 bases at J, with 8 bases in the middle. Per germline, CDR1 SNHLY and CDR2 FYNNEI. The CDR3 consists of 13 residues.

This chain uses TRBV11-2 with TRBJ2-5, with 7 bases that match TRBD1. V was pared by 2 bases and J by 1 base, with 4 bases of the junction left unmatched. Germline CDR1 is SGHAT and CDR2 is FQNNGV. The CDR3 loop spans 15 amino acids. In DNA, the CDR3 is TGTGCCAGCAGCTTACCGGGACAGTTCCAAGAGACCCAGTACTTC. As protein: CASSLPGQFQETQYF.

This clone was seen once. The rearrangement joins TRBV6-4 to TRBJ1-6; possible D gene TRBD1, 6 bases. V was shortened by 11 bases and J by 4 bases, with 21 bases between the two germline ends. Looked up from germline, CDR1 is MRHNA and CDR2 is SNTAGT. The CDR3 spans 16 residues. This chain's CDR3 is CAAPGEIDGYNSPLHF. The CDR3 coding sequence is TGTGCCGCTCCAGGGGAGATCGACGGATATAATTCACCCCTCCACTTT.

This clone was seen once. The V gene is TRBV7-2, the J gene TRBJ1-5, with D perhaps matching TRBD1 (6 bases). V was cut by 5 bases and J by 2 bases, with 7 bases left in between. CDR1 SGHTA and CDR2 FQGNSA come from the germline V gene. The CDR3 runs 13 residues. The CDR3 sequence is CASSPGGNQPQHF. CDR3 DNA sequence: TGTGCCAGCAGCCCAGGGGGCAATCAGCCCCAGCATTTT. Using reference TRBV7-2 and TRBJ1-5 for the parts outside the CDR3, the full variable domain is GAGVSQSPSNKVTEKGKDVELRCDPISGHTALYWYRQSLGQGLEFLIYFQGNSAPDKSGLPSDRFSAERTGGSVSTLTIQRTQQEDSAVYLCASSPGGNQPQHFGDGTRLSIL.

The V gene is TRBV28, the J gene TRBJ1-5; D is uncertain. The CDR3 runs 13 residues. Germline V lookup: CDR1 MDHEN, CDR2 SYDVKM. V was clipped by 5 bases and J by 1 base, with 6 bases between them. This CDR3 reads CASSRVSNQPQHF. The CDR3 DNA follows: TGTGCCAGCAGTCGCGTGAGCAATCAGCCCCAGCATTTT.

CDR3 loop: CASAPRGAVNEQYF. The CDR3 bases are TGTGCCTCTGCCCCGAGGGGGGCCGTTAACGAGCAGTACTTC. The chain recombines TRBV9 with TRBJ2-7; possibly TRBD1 or TRBD2 for D (6 bases each). The CDR3 is 14 amino acids. V was pared by 10 bases and J by 5 bases, with 22 bases between. Germline V CDR1 and CDR2: SGDLS, YYNGEE.

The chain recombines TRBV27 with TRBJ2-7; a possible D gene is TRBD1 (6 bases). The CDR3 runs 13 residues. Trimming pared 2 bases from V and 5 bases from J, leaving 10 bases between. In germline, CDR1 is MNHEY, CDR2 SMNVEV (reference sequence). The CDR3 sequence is CASSLSPGDEQYF. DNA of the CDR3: TGTGCCAGCAGTTTAAGTCCAGGGGACGAGCAGTACTTC.